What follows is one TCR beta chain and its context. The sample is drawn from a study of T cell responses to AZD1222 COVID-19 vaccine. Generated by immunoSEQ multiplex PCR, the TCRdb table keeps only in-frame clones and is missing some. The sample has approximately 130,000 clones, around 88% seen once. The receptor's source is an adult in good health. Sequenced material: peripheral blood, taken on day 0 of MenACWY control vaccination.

This CDR3 is CASSKGQTVANYGYTF. As DNA, the CDR3 is TGTGCCAGTAGTAAGGGACAGACCGTAGCTAACTATGGCTACACCTTC. This chain uses TRBV19 with TRBJ1-2; 7 nucleotides agree with TRBD1. The V segment lost 4 bases and the J segment 0 bases; nucleotides outside the gene matches: 8. Germline V CDR1 and CDR2: LNHDA, SQIVND (reference sequence). The CDR3 spans 16 residues.